The clone carrying this TCR beta chain occurred a few times. The ends lost 6 bases at V and 0 bases at J; junction bases unmatched: 4. Germline V gives CDR1 MDHEN, CDR2 SYDVKM. This CDR3 has 14 residues. TCRdb itself ran the RT-PCR reads through MiXCR, one entry per CDR3 protein. The table lists 920,000 or so distinct CDR3 sequences, 18% of them singletons. The data originate from a study of patients and donors after allogeneic stem cell transplantation. This chain uses TRBV28 with TRBJ2-7; 8 bases map to TRBD2. The receptor's source is a human donor who was either an allogeneic HSCT recipient or a stem cell or donor lymphocyte infusion donor (not recorded which). It is not recorded whose cells these are; they may come from a transplant donor. The sequenced sample consisted of blood, either unsorted or a sorted T cell fraction (not recorded which). CDR3 residues: CASRVAGSSYEQYF. The CDR3 DNA follows: TGTGCCAGCAGGGTAGCGGGGTCCTCCTACGAGCAGTACTTC.